Listed here is a single T cell receptor beta chain. Its specific antigen is unknown. Base qualities are missing; no much larger clone stands one base away. The library was made by the immunoSEQ multiplex PCR assay. For the multiplex PCR, a mixture combining 60 forward primers for TCR Vbeta segments and 13 reverse primers for TCR Jbeta segments was used. Amplification of the CDR3 region of rearranged TCR beta genes was performed with a multiplex PCR assay on genomic DNA. Amplified TCR beta libraries were sequenced as 87-base-pair reads on the Illumina HiSeq System. Per the original workflow: A later analysis counted 75 million to 100 million unique TCR beta chains across the 500 to 850 repertoires, and about 10 million of these chains were shared by at least two donors. A nearest-neighbor algorithm error-corrected the raw reads and collapsed the reads into unique sequences, merging closely related sequences to remove PCR and sequencing errors. V, D and J gene segments were assigned by aligning CDR3 sequences to IMGT reference sequences. For a sequence to be retained, a match of at least six nucleotides was required to both a V gene segment and a J gene segment. A rearrangement counted as productive if the CDR3 had no stop codons and remained in frame with V and J, and every other rearrangement counted as non-productive. CDR3 was defined according to IMGT convention as the region running from the second conserved V-encoded cysteine to the conserved J-encoded phenylalanine. The earlier analysis of fewer than 700 of the donors excluded sequences that lacked an unambiguous match to a single V gene segment. An earlier analysis of 587 of the donors classified V segments as functional when productive rearrangements were above 56.7% and as segregating when the standard deviation between donors was above 5%. To diagnose cytomegalovirus status from the catalog of TCR beta chain sequences, a statistical classification framework was built. In a later analysis, TCR nucleotide sequences were compared against IMGT/GENE-DB human TR gene sequences so that V and J genes could be assigned. The TCRdist pipeline was used in a later analysis to assign CDR3 sequences and most-parsimonious VDJ recombination scenarios. In a later analysis, each TCR beta chain was defined by its CDR3 amino acid sequence together with its V-gene family, and reads lacking a unique V-gene family were excluded. A later analysis removed 550 to 650 highly shared, low-generation-probability nucleotide sequences to deal with suspected cross-contamination and a sequencing artifact. A later analysis calculated a clonal expansion index for each public chain from normalized within-repertoire ranks of inferred template counts. Generation probabilities in a later analysis came from a VDJ recombination model fitted to out-of-frame rearrangements, and those results were checked against IGoR. A later analysis scored TCR-TCR, TCR-HLA and TCR-CMV co-occurrence with hypergeometric tests, applying a repertoire-size bias correction to TCR pairs. In a later analysis, false discovery rates were estimated by permuting HLA or CMV assignments 20 times. In a later analysis, co-occurring TCRs were grouped using DBSCAN, and TCRdist sequence similarity was added for clustering within HLA-allele-positive subsets. For co-occurrence clustering, repertoires with fewer than 30,000 or more than 120,000 public chains were excluded, along with four or five repertoires with anomalous nucleotide sharing. The table comes from immuneACCESS by way of TCRdb, which keeps in-frame sequences with V and J called. Part of the clones is missing from these tables; in studies checked, under half for an unresolved V gene and the rest for unknown reasons. V and J calls and clone size are those listed in that table; D and trimming were worked out from the DNA. The sample table holds 90,000 to 140,000 clones, of which 83% were seen once. 6% to 7.5% of the sample is held by the ten biggest clonotypes.

As encoded in the germline V gene (reference sequence), CDR1 is GTSNPN while CDR2 is SVGIG. The V end gives up 3 bases and the J end 8 bases, leaving 2 bases in the junction not matched to a gene. Inclusive of the bounding cysteine and phenylalanine, the CDR3 is 11 residues long. The DNA shown is the 33-base CDR3, in frame from base 1. The data were obtained in a study of cytomegalovirus exposure and HLA in healthy donors listed by TCRdb under 2017. In terms of the full investigation: An earlier analysis of approximately 550 of the donors reported 250 to 350 Gb of sequence data and some 100 million unique TCR beta sequences from 150 million to 200 million T cells. All discovery cohort repertoires had been generated using a single sequencing platform. Rather than using new phenotypic data, the later analysis identified candidate immune exposures from TCR beta sequences and from how often those sequences occurred across donors. Class I and class II HLA loci were covered by the typing at four-digit resolution. Several DR-DQ haplotypes were treated as single units for association and clustering because of strong linkage in the cohort. Across around 400 genotyped donors of the cohort, an average of approximately 240,000 unique TCR beta nucleotide sequences per donor were sequenced, and about a sixth of those sequences were non-productive. Along with the approximately 700-subject first cohort, a separate validation cohort of roughly 110 different subjects was used. A later genetic analysis took genome-wide SNP genotypes for about three fifths of the 666 donors and used that subset as a discovery cohort. The study combined high-throughput TCR immunosequencing, statistical association of individual TCRs with disease status, and machine learning to predict cytomegalovirus infection status. The aim of the study was to test whether cataloging public T cell receptors could identify signatures of past pathogen exposure. An early release covering roughly 640 HLA-typed donors comprised roughly 300 gigabases of sequencing data and around 85 million unique TCR sequences. An earlier analysis of 500 to 650 of the donors applied high-throughput TCR beta sequencing to assess whether each TCR beta V gene segment acted as functional or pseudogenic. Typing coverage varied by locus: roughly 620-630 donors for A, B, C, DRB1 and DQB1; more than 500 for DQA1; over 600 for DPA1; 400 to 480 for DPB1. The genetic ancestry cluster associated with self-reported Caucasian donors included over 80% of the 398 genotyped donors. The study used immunosequencing to profile the T cell repertoires of several hundred subjects and linked those repertoires to cytomegalovirus serostatus. Donor age, sex, ethnicity and CMV serostatus were compiled together with the repertoire data. A later analysis re-examined previously published TCR beta repertoires from 600 to 700 donors and added high-resolution HLA genotyping to investigate patterns of TCR occurrence. The paper as a whole reports these results and caveats: Because HLA typing was missing for some donors at each locus, association tests included only the typed subset. Most TCR sequences were observed very rarely across donors, whereas some public TCRs were present in many individuals. A further reported finding was that TCR beta sequences accurately predicted the HLA-A and HLA-B alleles for most subjects in the first cohort. Some IMGT-functional V segments, including TRBV6-2 and TRBV6-3, could not be told apart with the 87-base-pair reads, so those segments were excluded. In a later analysis, 16,951 TCR beta sequences were associated with specific HLA alleles at a false discovery rate of 0.05. According to the authors, the approach could potentially be generalized to other disease states and immunological phenotypes. The study gave a list of 150 to 200 TCR beta chains associated with cytomegalovirus. According to a later genetic analysis, donors in an Asian-associated ancestry cluster had fewer N-insertions in productive TCRs than the approximately 690-donor mean. A cluster of highly shared sequence variants was judged likely to be a technical artifact of the sequencing pipeline. The only immune exposure information available for the cohort was CMV serostatus. The presence/absence analyses assumed that sequencing depth was roughly uniform across donors, and that assumption may not be true. Linkage disequilibrium might explain the correlated functional status among segregating V segments, but an unknown experimental factor could not be excluded. When HLA alleles, especially DR and DQ, strongly co-occurred, attributing TCR associations to individual alleles was difficult. According to a later analysis, parvovirus B19, influenza, CMV and Epstein-Barr virus appeared linked to several top co-occurrence clusters. In vitro tests confirmed that three of the cytomegalovirus-associated TCR beta chains recognize cytomegalovirus antigens. Broadly in line with IMGT annotations, most TCR beta V segments showed up in productive rearrangements about 90% or about 30% of the time in an earlier analysis of 587 of the donors. According to a later analysis, TCR association rates differed among HLA loci, with DRB1 alleles showing the most associated TCRs and HLA-C alleles showing the fewest. The cohort was sequenced for TCR beta chains only, and without alpha or paired-chain data the features that could be detected were limited. The classifier was reported to diagnose cytomegalovirus status with high specificity and sensitivity in both the original cohort and the validation cohort. An association between a missense DCLRE1C variant and V-gene and J-gene trimming of TCR beta chains was found in a later genetic analysis and replicated in an independent cohort. In a later analysis, HLA-associated TCR beta chains were found to be more clonally expanded and to have lower generation probabilities than equally common non-associated chains. About 15 rarely observed V segments, including chromosome 9 orphons, were excluded from the earlier analysis of 550 to 700 of the donors because counts were too low. In a later analysis, most CMV-associated TCR beta chains were found to appear HLA-restricted, with HLA associations seemingly driven largely by CMV exposure.

In total, more than 500 healthy bone marrow donors made up the cohort. Cohort members were all nominally healthy when sampled, although unrecorded immune exposures were likely present. The donor was CMV seronegative and was included in the group of 352 seronegative cohort members. Each donor provided a peripheral blood sample, and peripheral blood mononuclear cells were used for TCR beta sequencing. The Qiagen DNeasy Blood Extraction Kit was used to extract genomic DNA from the blood cell samples. Material for sequencing was PBMCs. This clonotype was obtained from a man younger than 35 in good health and CMV-seronegative. The chain is assembled from TRBV30 and TRBJ1-2; 8 bases in between match TRBD1. At the DNA level, the sequence is TGTGCCTGGAGGACAGGGGTCGGCTACACCTTC. Translated, this is CAWRTGVGYTF.